The next 14 T cell receptor beta chains were all read from a single sample in a study of OX40 agonist ivuxolimab in advanced cancers. Measured with immunoSEQ multiplex PCR; TCRdb has only the in-frame clones, and not every one. Of roughly 65,000 clones listed, about 89% are singletons. The sample was CD4+ or CD8+ T cells sorted from blood, taken in a trial of the OX40 agonist ivuxolimab. These receptors were obtained from an adult with an advanced solid tumor such as melanoma, head and neck, liver or kidney cancer.

The chain combines TRBV19 with TRBJ2-1; no clear D gene. This CDR3 has 11 amino acids. Trimming removed 2 bases from V and 9 bases from J, with 5 bases in between. Germline values: CDR1 LNHDA, CDR2 SQIVND (reference sequence). For the CDR3, the DNA is TGTGCCAGTAGTATATGGGGTGAGCAGTTCTTC. Translated: CASSIWGEQFF.

This clone showed up just once. V is TRBV19 and J is TRBJ2-2; a weak D match, TRBD2 (5 bases). The ends were cut back, 0 bases at V and 7 bases at J, with 12 bases in the middle. The germline V gene encodes CDR1 LNHDA and CDR2 SQIVND (reference sequence). The CDR3 is 15 amino acids. CDR3 protein: CASSIDRLEDGELFF. CDR3 sequence (DNA): TGTGCCAGTAGTATAGATCGCCTGGAGGACGGGGAGCTGTTTTTT.

This clone was observed a single time. V and J are TRBV19 and TRBJ2-1, with D perhaps assigned TRBD1 or TRBD2 (6 bases each). V dropped 9 bases and J dropped 5 bases, with 17 bases sitting between them. The CDR3 covers 14 residues. Germline CDR1 LNHDA, CDR2 SQIVND (reference sequence). The CDR3 sequence: CASRRGNRNNEQFF. The CDR3, as DNA: TGTGCCAGCCGGAGGGGGAATCGGAACAATGAGCAGTTCTTC.

CDR3: CASNELATEQYF. Here the CDR3 DNA reads TGTGCCAGCAACGAGCTAGCGACCGAGCAGTACTTC. This chain connects TRBV6-6 to TRBJ2-7; D possibly corresponds to TRBD2 (6 bases). The CDR3 is 12 amino acids. Germline loops: CDR1 MNHNY, CDR2 SVGAGI (reference sequence). Trimming pared 7 bases from V and 6 bases from J, leaving 13 bases between.

The chain recombines TRBV25-1 with TRBJ2-1, with D uncertain. The CDR3 contains 17 residues. Germline V lookup: CDR1 MGHDK, CDR2 SYGVNS. V gave up 9 bases and J gave up 3 bases, with 24 bases separating them. CDR3: CARTSFFWRTHYNEQFF. The CDR3 nucleotides are TGTGCCAGGACCTCTTTCTTTTGGCGAACACACTACAATGAGCAGTTCTTC.

The chain combines TRBV15 with TRBJ2-7; D is undetermined. Deletions cut 0 bases from V and 0 bases from J, with 12 bases between. CDR3 length equals 16 residues. CDR1 is LNHNV and CDR2 is YYDKDF in the germline V gene (reference sequence). The CDR3 nucleotides read TGTGCCACCAGCAGAGAAGTCGTGGTCTCCTCCTACGAGCAGTACTTC. This codes for CATSREVVVSSYEQYF.

V usage is TRBV5-1 and J usage is TRBJ2-3; 9 positions match TRBD2. V trimming: 4 bases; J trimming: 0 bases; junction bases outside the gene matches: 6. The CDR3 runs 16 residues. Germline V gene sequence: CDR1 SGHRS, CDR2 YFSETQ. CDR3 loop: CASSVRLAASTDTQYF. The CDR3 region has the DNA TGCGCCAGCAGCGTCCGACTAGCGGCTAGCACAGATACGCAGTATTTT.

V gene TRBV19 combines with J gene TRBJ2-7; the D gene is possibly TRBD1 (5 bases). The CDR3 spans 13 residues. The ends were cut back, 5 bases at V and 4 bases at J, with 12 bases in the middle. Germline CDR1 and CDR2: LNHDA and SQIVND (reference sequence). In nucleotides, the CDR3 is TGTGCCAGTAGTGTACAGGTAGGGTACGAGCAGTACTTC. It translates to CASSVQVGYEQYF.

The rearrangement links TRBV2 to TRBJ2-6; TRBD2 aligns across 8 bases. The CDR3 has 18 amino acids. Looked up from germline, CDR1 is SNHLY and CDR2 is FYNNEI. Trimming cost V 8 bases and J 0 bases; bases outside gene matches: 12. CDR3 bases: TGTGCCAGCCTTCTAAGACTAGCGCCGAACTCTGGGGCCAACGTCCTGACTTTC. Amino acids: CASLLRLAPNSGANVLTF.

The chain links TRBV5-1 to TRBJ2-3, with 13 bases lining up with TRBD2. Germline lookup yields CDR1 SGHRS and CDR2 YFSETQ. The length of the CDR3 is 16 residues. V gave up 3 bases and J gave up 2 bases; unmatched junction bases: 3. CDR3 sequence reads: CASSSGLAGNTDTQYF. The CDR3 DNA reads TGCGCCAGCAGCTCGGGACTAGCGGGAAACACAGATACGCAGTATTTT.

This chain connects TRBV7-3 to TRBJ2-1; TRBD2 aligns across 10 bases. Germline V gene data show CDR1 as SGHTA and CDR2 as FQGTGA. J gave up 7 bases and V 6 bases, and 3 bases lay outside the gene matches. There are 13 residues in the CDR3. CDR3 DNA: TGTGCCAGCAGTCTAGCGGGAGTGAATGAGCAGTTCTTC. Its translation: CASSLAGVNEQFF.

The V and J genes are TRBV5-6 and TRBJ2-1, with D maybe TRBD2 (5 bases). Germline loops: CDR1 SGHDT, CDR2 YYEEEE. The CDR3 loop spans 14 amino acids. Trimming stripped 0 bases from V and 6 bases from J, with 10 bases between. CDR3 nucleotide sequence: TGTGCCAGCAGCTTGGGGCTAGCAGGCAATGAGCAGTTCTTC. Translating gives CASSLGLAGNEQFF.

DNA for the CDR3: TGTGCCATCGGAACAGGGGAGAGGGGCTACACCTTC. Amino acid sequence: CAIGTGERGYTF. This chain joins TRBV6-5 and TRBJ1-2; 7 bases are a match to TRBD1. Germline CDR1 MNHEY, CDR2 SVGAGI. The trim removed 10 bases at V and 8 bases at J, leaving 10 bases unmatched. The length of the CDR3 is 12 residues.

This sequence joins TRBV19 and TRBJ2-7; weak D call: TRBD2 (6 bases). V gave up 5 bases and J gave up 4 bases, with 12 bases separating them. CDR1 and CDR2 (germline): LNHDA, SQIVND (reference sequence). The CDR3 extends over 13 amino acids. CDR3 loop: CASSPGSGYEQYF. In DNA form, the CDR3 reads TGTGCCAGTAGTCCCGGGAGCGGTTACGAGCAGTACTTC.